This TCR beta chain was observed in a study of post-analysis software for immune sequencing data (dated by TCRdb to between 2014 and 2017). Regarding the complete study: Disease courses on record covered relapsing-remitting, secondary progressive and progressive-relapsing multiple sclerosis, though some patients had no subtype annotation. Patient repertoires were compared against around 10 previously published healthy control repertoires from donors aged roughly 6 to 26 years. A subset of samples was prepared in parallel using single-end sample barcoding, then pooled and co-amplified after Illumina adapter ligation.

Library preparation used PCR. The sequencer listed for this sample is Illumina HiSeq 2500. Unique molecular identifiers were incorporated into TCR beta cDNA libraries to reduce PCR and sequencing biases. Roughly 0.5 million cDNA molecules were obtained per 1 to 10 million input T cells, so each molecule approximated one T cell. The patient libraries were prepared and sequenced with the same protocol used for the earlier healthy control dataset. Within a given batch, samples were prepared together, multiplexed and sequenced on the same HiSeq lane. The study's processing was this. Raw barcoded reads were processed with MIGEC, and single-read molecular identifier groups were discarded before consensus assembly and CDR3 extraction. VDJtools was used for post-analysis of the clonotype tables, with diversity normalized by down-sampling every dataset to the smallest sample size. Repertoire overlap clustering matched CDR3 amino acid but not nucleotide sequences to correct batch-related cross-sample contamination. Starting from the raw public reads, TCRdb applied fastp trimming at Q25, assembled clones with MiXCR and retained in-frame beta chains. One record per CDR3 amino acid sequence lists the most common genes and DNA. The V and J calls and clone size come from TCRdb's table, not from the authors' own analysis. In this sample the table shows 600,000 to 750,000 distinct CDR3 sequences, around 60% of which occur a single time. The top ten clones comprise 10% to 12% of the sample.

The CDR3 spans 14 residues, from the cysteine through the phenylalanine. Just CDR3 DNA is preserved here, 42 bases in frame from base 1. V loses 7 bases of germline sequence and J loses 7 bases, and the interval between the two ends is 19 bases. The germline V gene yields MNHEY for CDR1 and SVGEGT for CDR2. TCR beta repertoires were profiled from peripheral blood of under 15 young patients with multiple sclerosis to demonstrate the VDJtools post-analysis software. The multiple sclerosis patients were children and adolescents ranging in age from roughly 6 to 16 years. Results the study describes overall, beyond this receptor: Significantly lower normalized Chao1 diversity was found in multiple sclerosis patients than in controls, suggesting substantial peripheral T-cell clonal expansion. Significantly higher frequencies in patients than in controls were found for roughly 5 TRBV segments, including TRBV5-6, TRBV5-1 and TRBV20-1. The control group was slightly older than the multiple sclerosis patient group. When samples were clustered directly using the F measure, samples prepared in the same batch co-clustered strongly, which prompted a batch-effect correction.

Turning to this clonotype: Its antigen has not been determined. Base qualities are not recorded, but no much larger clone differs from it by a single base.

This chain joins TRBV6-2 or TRBV6-3 to TRBJ2-5; a confident D gene designation cannot be given. Sequencing was carried out using blood. The sequence derives from a girl between 2 and 10 years old with multiple sclerosis. The CDR3 sequence is CASISQTLLGTQYF. The DNA sequence is as follows: TGTGCCAGCATCTCCCAGACTCTCCTGGGGACCCAGTACTTC.